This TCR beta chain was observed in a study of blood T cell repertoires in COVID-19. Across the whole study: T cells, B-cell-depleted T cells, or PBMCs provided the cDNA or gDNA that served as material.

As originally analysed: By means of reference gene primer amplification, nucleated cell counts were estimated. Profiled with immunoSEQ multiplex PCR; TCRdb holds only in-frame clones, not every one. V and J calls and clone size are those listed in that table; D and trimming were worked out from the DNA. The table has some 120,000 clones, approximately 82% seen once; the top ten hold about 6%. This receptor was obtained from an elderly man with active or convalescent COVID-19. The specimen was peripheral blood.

The CDR3 DNA reads TGTGCCAGCAGTGTAGGGGGACAGGGGTATCAGCCCCAGCATTTT. Translation: CASSVGGQGYQPQHF. This rearrangement joins TRBV25-1 to TRBJ1-5; 10 positions agree with TRBD1. The CDR3 sequence is 15 residues long. Germline V gene sequence: CDR1 MGHDK, CDR2 SYGVNS. J was trimmed by 5 bases and V by 4 bases; bases with no gene match: 5. Supplemented by reference TRBV25-1 and TRBJ1-5, the full variable domain reads EADIYQTPRYLVIGTGKKITLECSQTMGHDKMYWYQQDPGMELHLIHYSYGVNSTEKGDLSSESTVSRIRTEHFPLTLESARPSHTSQYLCASSVGGQGYQPQHFGDGTRLSIL.